A selection of T cell receptor beta chains follows, all from one sample in a study of Graves' ophthalmopathy and Graves' hyperthyroidism. TCRdb reprocessed the multiplex PCR reads with MiXCR, giving one entry per CDR3 protein. The sample holds around 1.1 million distinct CDR3 sequences, roughly two fifths seen once. The source material was peripheral blood or thyroid tissue (not recorded which). The receptors come from an adult man with Graves' hyperthyroidism. The CDR3 runs from the conserved cysteine through the conserved F or W. The D gene is left open where the match is weak. For some rows the clone size is stated as once, few or many, or as a class when expanded; others skip it.

j_call: TRBJ2-7
d_call: TRBD2
v_call: TRBV7-9
clone_size: NA
cdr3_nt: TGTGCCAGCAGCCCGACAATAGCGGGAGGGCGGGAGCAGTACTTC
cdr3_aa: CASSPTIAGGREQYF

j_call: TRBJ2-5
d_call: TRBD1
v_call: TRBV10-3
clone_size: NA
cdr3_nt: TGTGCCCCGGGACAGGGGAGAGAGACCCAGTACTTC
cdr3_aa: CAPGQGRETQYF

j_call: TRBJ2-7
d_call: NA
v_call: TRBV9
clone_size: many
cdr3_nt: TGTGCCAGCAGCGTCGACCCCGAGACAGGCAGGGAGCAGTACTTC
cdr3_aa: CASSVDPETGREQYF

j_call: TRBJ2-7
d_call: NA
v_call: TRBV7-2
clone_size: NA
cdr3_nt: TGTGCCAGCAGTTTAAGAAGGTTCGGGGGCGAGCAGTACTTC
cdr3_aa: CASSLRRFGGEQYF

j_call: TRBJ2-7
d_call: TRBD2
v_call: TRBV10-3
clone_size: NA
cdr3_nt: TGTGCCATCACGGCGGGGGGGCTCGACGAGCAGTACTTC
cdr3_aa: CAITAGGLDEQYF

j_call: TRBJ2-2
d_call: TRBD1
v_call: TRBV6-6
clone_size: NA
cdr3_nt: TGTGCCAGCAGTTACTCCAGGGGGCAAGGCGGGGAGCTGTTTTTT
cdr3_aa: CASSYSRGQGGELFF

j_call: TRBJ2-5
d_call: NA
v_call: TRBV9
clone_size: many
cdr3_nt: TGTGCCAGCGGAGGCAGGCTAGCTACACAAGAGACCCAGTACTTC
cdr3_aa: CASGGRLATQETQYF

j_call: TRBJ2-7
d_call: NA
v_call: TRBV5-5
clone_size: many
cdr3_nt: TGTGCCAGCAGCCCCTGGGCAGCCCCCTACTACGAGCAGTACTTC
cdr3_aa: CASSPWAAPYYEQYF

j_call: TRBJ1-6
d_call: NA
v_call: TRBV7-9
clone_size: few
cdr3_nt: TGTGCCAGCAGCTCCTCAGGGAGAGGTGGATCACCCCTCCACTTT
cdr3_aa: CASSSSGRGGSPLHF

j_call: TRBJ1-2
d_call: NA
v_call: TRBV5-1
clone_size: many
cdr3_nt: TGCGCCAGCAGCCCGGAGGGGTCTTATGGCTACACCTTC
cdr3_aa: CASSPEGSYGYTF

j_call: TRBJ2-2
d_call: NA
v_call: TRBV9
clone_size: NA
cdr3_nt: TGTGCCAGCACCGCGGGGGCCAACACCGGGGAGCTGTTTTTT
cdr3_aa: CASTAGANTGELFF

j_call: TRBJ1-3
d_call: NA
v_call: TRBV10-3
clone_size: NA
cdr3_nt: TGTGCCATACAGAGCTCTGGAAACACCATATATTTT
cdr3_aa: CAIQSSGNTIYF

j_call: TRBJ1-6
d_call: NA
v_call: TRBV7-2
clone_size: NA
cdr3_nt: TGTGCCAGCAGCGCATCAGGGGTCTTTAATTCACCCCTCCACTTT
cdr3_aa: CASSASGVFNSPLHF

j_call: TRBJ1-1
d_call: NA
v_call: TRBV7-9
clone_size: many
cdr3_nt: TGTGCCAGCAGCCTAGGGTCAGGGAACACTGAAGCTTTCTTT
cdr3_aa: CASSLGSGNTEAFF

j_call: TRBJ2-7
d_call: NA
v_call: TRBV5-1
clone_size: NA
cdr3_nt: TGCGCCAGCAGCCCGACAGTACTTACCTACGAGCAGTACTTC
cdr3_aa: CASSPTVLTYEQYF

j_call: TRBJ2-7
d_call: NA
v_call: TRBV9
clone_size: NA
cdr3_nt: TGTGCCAGCGCCTTGGGAGCGAGCTACGAGCAGTACTTC
cdr3_aa: CASALGASYEQYF

j_call: TRBJ2-7
d_call: NA
v_call: TRBV7-9
clone_size: NA
cdr3_nt: TGTGCCAGCAGCCCCTTCGGCGGGCCCTACGAGCAGTACTTC
cdr3_aa: CASSPFGGPYEQYF

j_call: TRBJ1-5
d_call: NA
v_call: TRBV10-1
clone_size: many
cdr3_nt: TGCGCCAGCAGTGAGTCCTCCGTTCAGCCCCAGCATTTT
cdr3_aa: CASSESSVQPQHF

j_call: TRBJ1-2
d_call: NA
v_call: TRBV28
clone_size: NA
cdr3_nt: TGTGCCAGCAGTTTATCCACCAGGGACGACTATGGCTACACCTTC
cdr3_aa: CASSLSTRDDYGYTF

j_call: TRBJ2-5
d_call: TRBD1
v_call: TRBV29-1
clone_size: many
cdr3_nt: TGCAGCGTTGCCGAGGGACAGGGGGCCAAGACCCAGTACTTC
cdr3_aa: CSVAEGQGAKTQYF

j_call: TRBJ2-5
d_call: TRBD2
v_call: TRBV6-1
clone_size: few
cdr3_nt: TGTGCCAGCAGTGAAAGCGGGAGATGGTCTGAGACCCAGTACTTC
cdr3_aa: CASSESGRWSETQYF

j_call: TRBJ1-4
d_call: NA
v_call: TRBV12-3/TRBV12-4
clone_size: few
cdr3_nt: TGTGCCAGCACCGGGGCGGGGGCATCAACTAATGAAAAACTGTTTTTT
cdr3_aa: CASTGAGASTNEKLFF

j_call: TRBJ1-6
d_call: NA
v_call: TRBV7-8
clone_size: many
cdr3_nt: TGTGCCAGCAGCTCGGGATTCTATAATTCACCCCTCCACTTT
cdr3_aa: CASSSGFYNSPLHF

j_call: TRBJ2-7
d_call: NA
v_call: TRBV6-5
clone_size: many
cdr3_nt: TGTGCCAGCAGTTACCAGAGCTCCTACGAGCAGTACTTC
cdr3_aa: CASSYQSSYEQYF

j_call: TRBJ2-6
d_call: TRBD1
v_call: TRBV6-5
clone_size: few
cdr3_nt: TGTGCCAGCAGTCCAGGCGGGACAGGGTTACCCTCTGGGGCCAACGTCCTGACTTTC
cdr3_aa: CASSPGGTGLPSGANVLTF

j_call: TRBJ1-1
d_call: NA
v_call: TRBV9
clone_size: many
cdr3_nt: TGTGCCAGCAGCGGTCTCGGGGTAGGAGCTTTCTTT
cdr3_aa: CASSGLGVGAFF

j_call: TRBJ2-7
d_call: TRBD2
v_call: TRBV2
clone_size: NA
cdr3_nt: TGTGCCAGCATCGAGCGGGGGGGCGGAGAGCAGTACTTC
cdr3_aa: CASIERGGGEQYF

j_call: TRBJ2-5
d_call: NA
v_call: TRBV7-9
clone_size: NA
cdr3_nt: TGTGCCAGCAGCTTAGAGCCAGGGCGAGAGACCCAGTACTTC
cdr3_aa: CASSLEPGRETQYF